Here is one T cell receptor beta chain with its context. Each CDR3 protein gets one entry after TCRdb re-called the multiplex PCR reads with MiXCR. The sample lists approximately 31,000 distinct CDR3 sequences, about 60% occurring once. The sample is drawn from a study of breast tumors, draining lymph nodes, adjacent tissues. Sequenced input: breast tumor tissue. The sequence came from a female donor with breast cancer. Some clones in this sample may be carry-over from other donors' samples.

The CDR3: CASSLGAGVRETGYF. The CDR3 DNA reads as TGCGCCAGCAGCTTGGGTGCGGGAGTGAGAGAGACCGGGTACTTC. The chain joins TRBV5-1 to TRBJ2-5; TRBD2 matches 7 bases. V lost 0 bases to trimming and J lost 13 bases; unmatched junction nucleotides: 15. Germline V gene sequence: CDR1 SGHRS, CDR2 YFSETQ. The CDR3 consists of 15 residues.